Following are 20 T cell receptor beta chains from one sample sequenced in a study of T-cell memory formation after mild COVID-19 (dated by TCRdb to about 2021). Libraries were made using 5' RACE. Sequencing was carried out with an Illumina NovaSeq 6000. TCRdb reran the public reads through fastp at Q25 and MiXCR, keeping productive beta chains. Rows merge per CDR3 protein into single entries with the most common DNA and genes. The sample table contains about 400,000 distinct CDR3 sequences; only one count was recorded for 13% to 15% of them. Together, the top ten hold 22% of the sample. Material: PBMCs or a T cell subset sorted from them (not recorded which). The receptors were sampled from a man aged 18 to 35 who had mild COVID-19 (a few samples of this study predate the infection). The sample titles of this study are shuffled in the database, so cell type and time point are left out; the donor was told from shared clones.

The rearrangement joins TRBV7-6 to TRBJ2-2; 15 bases fit TRBD2. CDR1 is SGHVS and CDR2 is FNYEAQ in the germline V gene. With V trimmed by 3 bases and J by 6 bases, 8 bases remained unmatched. The CDR3 has 18 residues. The CDR3: CASSFGLAGGRGPGELFF. CDR3 DNA: TGTGCCAGCAGCTTCGGACTAGCGGGGGGGCGGGGCCCCGGGGAGCTGTTTTTT.

Ten or more counts support this clonotype. The gene calls are TRBV7-2 and TRBJ2-1; 8 bases line up with TRBD2. The J segment lost 6 bases and the V segment lost 1 base, leaving 5 bases of the junction unmatched. Germline V lookup: CDR1 SGHTA, CDR2 FQGNSA. CDR3 length: 15 amino acids. The CDR3: CASSLVRLAGNEQFF. DNA of the CDR3: TGTGCCAGCAGCTTAGTCCGGCTAGCGGGCAATGAGCAGTTCTTC.

This clonotype occurred a few times. This chain links TRBV9 with TRBJ2-2, with TRBD2 identical over 9 bases. V lost 3 bases, J lost 4 bases, and 7 bases stayed unmatched. The CDR3 is made up of 16 amino acids. Looked up from germline, CDR1 is SGDLS and CDR2 is YYNGEE. The CDR3: CASSARGGALTGELFF. In nucleotides, the CDR3 is TGTGCCAGCAGCGCACGCGGGGGGGCCCTCACCGGGGAGCTGTTTTTT.

The V gene is TRBV6-5, the J gene TRBJ1-6, with D perhaps matching TRBD1 (5 bases). Trimming removed 3 bases at V and 7 bases at J, with 10 bases between. This CDR3 is 14 amino acids long. Germline CDR1 MNHEY, CDR2 SVGAGI. The CDR3, as DNA: TGTGCCAGCAGTTATGGAGGGGAAAATTCACCCCTCCACTTT. Translating it yields CASSYGGENSPLHF.

The chain combines TRBV5-4 with TRBJ2-5, with 9 positions matching TRBD1. This CDR3 spans 16 amino acids. Trimming took 4 bases from V and 5 from J; bases not matched to a gene: 12. The germline V gene encodes CDR1 SGHNT and CDR2 YYREEE (reference sequence). The DNA of the CDR3 is TGTGCCAGCAGCCGACAGGGACAGGGTCGGGTGGAGACCCAGTACTTC. Protein sequence: CASSRQGQGRVETQYF.

This clonotype was seen many times. This chain joins TRBV7-9 and TRBJ2-3; D not certain. Trimming left V 7 bases short and J 4 bases short, with 30 bases between. Germline V gene lookup returns CDR1 SEHNR and CDR2 FQNEAQ (reference sequence). The CDR3 is 19 amino acids. The chain's CDR3 is CASTSYDAPGPTRPDTQYF. In nucleotides, the CDR3 is TGTGCCAGCACCTCCTACGACGCACCGGGTCCAACGCGCCCAGATACGCAGTATTTT.

In its sample, this clonotype was seen a few times. The V gene is TRBV6-2 or TRBV6-3, the J gene TRBJ1-5, with a possible D match to TRBD1 (5 bases). Germline-derived CDR1 and CDR2 are MNHEY and SVGEGT. CDR3 length: 15 residues. Between the trimmed V and J ends, which lost 4 bases and 2 bases, there was a span of 12 bases. CDR3 coding DNA: TGTGCCAGCAGTTGGCCGGGGGGAGGCAATCAGCCCCAGCATTTT. It translates to CASSWPGGGNQPQHF.

The CDR3 reads CASSPSRELFF. The CDR3 nucleotides are TGTGCCAGCAGCCCGAGTAGGGAGCTGTTTTTT. The V and J genes are TRBV7-6 and TRBJ2-2; the D is unclear. CDR3 length: 11 residues. The germline V gene has CDR1 SGHVS and CDR2 FNYEAQ. Trimming stripped 5 bases from V and 9 bases from J, with 7 bases between.

This clonotype was recorded a few times. The chain links TRBV6-5 to TRBJ1-6, with no clear D. Trimming removed 6 bases at V and 6 bases at J, with 12 bases between. CDR1 is MNHEY and CDR2 is SVGAGI in the germline V gene. This CDR3 region has 14 residues. The chain's CDR3 is CASRPAVANSPLHF. CDR3 nucleotide sequence: TGTGCCAGCAGGCCCGCAGTGGCTAATTCACCCCTCCACTTT.

The CDR3: CASSQDPLYEISGNTIYF. The CDR3 region has the DNA TGCGCCAGCAGCCAAGATCCTCTTTATGAAATCTCTGGAAACACCATATATTTT. This sequence joins TRBV4-3 and TRBJ1-3, with no clear D. The ends were cut back, 0 bases at V and 0 bases at J, with 15 bases in the middle. Germline V CDR1 and CDR2: LGHNA, YSLEER. The CDR3 spans 18 residues.

The chain is built from TRBV15 and TRBJ2-7; TRBD1 might be the D (5 bases). The V end was cut by 5 bases, the J end by 3 bases, with 11 bases between. This CDR3 comprises 13 residues. Germline V gene sequence: CDR1 LNHNV, CDR2 YYDKDF (reference sequence). Here the CDR3 reads CATSPGHSYEQYV. DNA of the CDR3: TGTGCCACCAGCCCAGGACACAGCTACGAGCAGTACGTC.

The table lists this clonotype with a few counts. The gene calls are TRBV7-9 and TRBJ2-3; no reliable D call. Per the germline V gene, CDR1 is SEHNR and CDR2 is FQNEAQ (reference sequence). The CDR3 is made up of 12 amino acids. Trimming took off 2 bases at V and 4 bases at J, with 4 bases between the two ends. CDR3 sequence: CASSLRPDTQYF. In DNA form, the CDR3 reads TGTGCCAGCAGCTTACGTCCAGATACGCAGTATTTT.

This clonotype turned up a few times. This sequence joins TRBV29-1 and TRBJ2-6, with D unresolved. With 4 bases removed from V and 4 bases from J, the gap between germline ends came to 8 bases. In germline, CDR1 is SQVTM, CDR2 ANQGSEA. The CDR3 is 13 amino acids. The CDR3: CSVAMVGANVLTF. CDR3 coding DNA: TGCAGCGTTGCCATGGTCGGGGCCAACGTCCTGACTTTC.

This clonotype was observed a handful of times. V and J are TRBV7-2 and TRBJ2-7; TRBD2 is a possible D gene (5 bases). From germline, CDR1 is SGHTA and CDR2 FQGNSA. The CDR3 is made up of 12 amino acids. With 0 bases removed from V and 12 bases from J, the gap between germline ends came to 12 bases. The CDR3 DNA reads as TGTGCCAGCAGCTTAGCGGGAGATGCTGGGTACTTC. This sequence encodes CASSLAGDAGYF.

This clonotype was counted a few times. The V gene is TRBV25-1, the J gene TRBJ1-1, with D unclear. The CDR3 contains 10 residues. V lost 6 bases and J 10 bases, leaving 9 bases between the germline ends. Germline V gene sequence: CDR1 MGHDK, CDR2 SYGVNS. The CDR3 here is CASRRGGAFF. The CDR3 DNA is TGTGCCAGCAGGCGAGGAGGAGCTTTCTTT.

The rearrangement uses TRBV19 and TRBJ2-2; 8 bases line up with TRBD2. This CDR3 comprises 16 residues. The V and J ends lost 1 base and 6 bases, in that order; junction bases with no gene match: 7. CDR1 is LNHDA, CDR2 SQIVND, per germline (reference sequence). CDR3 DNA: TGTGCCAGTAGTATAGTAGGAAGCGGGGGTTCCGGGGAGCTGTTTTTT. Translation: CASSIVGSGGSGELFF.

The V and J genes are TRBV6-5 and TRBJ2-3; 10 nucleotides match TRBD2. Per germline, CDR1 MNHEY and CDR2 SVGAGI. With 5 bases clipped from V and 6 bases from J, the junction kept 8 bases outside the gene matches. This CDR3 has 15 amino acids. Here the CDR3 DNA reads TGTGCCAGCAGTACCCCTAGCGGGGGAGGGGATACGCAGTATTTT. Encoded protein: CASSTPSGGGDTQYF.

The table lists this clonotype with a few counts. The rearrangement uses TRBV7-2 and TRBJ2-5; TRBD2 matches at 7 bases. Germline V CDR1 and CDR2: SGHTA, FQGNSA. The CDR3 contains 14 residues. Trimming removed 5 bases from V and 3 bases from J; junction bases left unmatched: 6. The CDR3 nucleotides read TGTGCCAGCAGCCCGAGCGGGGCCAAAGAGACCCAGTACTTC. Translation gives CASSPSGAKETQYF.

The table lists this clonotype with many counts. This chain uses TRBV25-1 with TRBJ1-2, with D unclear. The V and J ends lost 1 base and 2 bases respectively, with 8 bases between them. Germline V gene lookup returns CDR1 MGHDK and CDR2 SYGVNS. This CDR3 spans 14 amino acids. CDR3 sequence (DNA): TGTGCCAGCAGTGAATCGGGCCGCAACTATGGCTACACCTTC. It codes for CASSESGRNYGYTF.

This clonotype was recorded many times. The rearrangement joins TRBV15 to TRBJ1-3; no firm D call. Trimming took off 1 base at V and 2 bases at J, with 9 bases between the two ends. This CDR3 has 15 residues. CDR1 LNHNV and CDR2 YYDKDF come from the germline V gene (reference sequence). CDR3 loop: CATSRAAAAGNTIYF. CDR3 nucleotides: TGTGCCACCAGCAGAGCCGCGGCAGCTGGAAACACCATATATTTT.